Presented here are 32 T cell receptor beta chains from one specimen sequenced in a study of control samples from healthy donors and cancer patients. Sequencing used immunoSEQ multiplex PCR; TCRdb keeps in-frame clones, though not all of them. The repertoire has approximately 120,000 clones, 85% to 90% of them found once; the top ten carry approximately 18%. The sequenced sample consisted of blood. The receptor source for this set is a woman aged 45-59 years in good health.

There are a few counts of this clone. The V gene is TRBV5-1, the J gene TRBJ1-2, with D uncertain. This CDR3 contains 13 residues. Trimming shortened V by 4 bases and J by 4 bases, and 11 bases separated the two germline ends. Per the germline V gene, CDR1 is SGHRS and CDR2 is YFSETQ. The CDR3 nucleotides are TGCGCCAGCAGCCCCGGACGGACCTATGGCTACACCTTC. Translating it yields CASSPGRTYGYTF.

The J gene is TRBJ1-1, the V gene TRBV30; no reliable D call. Germline CDR1 reads GTSNPN; CDR2 reads SVGIG (reference sequence). CDR3 length: 13 amino acids. The germline V and J ends were trimmed by 3 bases and 0 bases, with 8 bases remaining between them. For the CDR3, the DNA is TGTGCCTGGAGCTTAGACATGAACACTGAAGCTTTCTTT. It encodes CAWSLDMNTEAFF.

The chain uses TRBV25-1 and TRBJ1-3; D gene unclear. Trimming took 6 bases from V and 4 from J, leaving 10 bases between them. This CDR3 spans 13 amino acids. Germline V gives CDR1 MGHDK, CDR2 SYGVNS. The CDR3 coding sequence is TGTGCCAGCAGCAGAGGTAGGGGAAACACCATATATTTT. Translated: CASSRGRGNTIYF. The variable domain in full, completed from reference TRBV25-1 and TRBJ1-3, reads EADIYQTPRYLVIGTGKKITLECSQTMGHDKMYWYQQDPGMELHLIHYSYGVNSTEKGDLSSESTVSRIRTEHFPLTLESARPSHTSQYLCASSRGRGNTIYFGEGSWLTVV.

The chain recombines TRBV7-2 with TRBJ2-1; no clear D gene. This CDR3 has 15 residues. Germline CDR1 is SGHTA and CDR2 is FQGNSA. V was clipped by 5 bases and J by 0 bases, with 11 bases between them. The CDR3 is CASSMIKSSYNEQFF. CDR3 sequence (DNA): TGTGCCAGCAGCATGATCAAGAGCTCCTACAATGAGCAGTTCTTC.

This clone has more than one count but fewer than ten. This chain uses TRBV7-7 with TRBJ1-1; TRBD1 might be the D (6 bases). V lost 5 bases and J 5 bases, leaving 18 bases between the germline ends. The CDR3 consists of 15 residues. Germline V CDR1 and CDR2: SSHAT, FNYEAQ (reference sequence). As DNA, the CDR3 is TGTGCCAGCAGCCCCACAGGGTTGGAGGGAACTGAAGCTTTCTTT. It encodes CASSPTGLEGTEAFF. Full variable domain (missing parts from reference TRBV7-7 and TRBJ1-1): GAGVSQSPRYKVTKRGQDVTLRCDPISSHATLYWYQQALGQGPEFLTYFNYEAQPDKSGLPSDRFSAERPEGSISTLTIQRTEQRDSAMYRCASSPTGLEGTEAFFGQGTRLTVV.

The chain combines TRBV5-1 with TRBJ2-3; D is possibly TRBD2 (6 bases). CDR3 length: 15 amino acids. V was trimmed by 0 bases and J by 3 bases, leaving 11 bases between them. Germline V gene data show CDR1 as SGHRS and CDR2 as YFSETQ. CDR3 bases: TGCGCCAGCAGCTTGGCCGGGGGTCGAACAGATACGCAGTATTTT. It specifies CASSLAGGRTDTQYF.

This chain uses TRBV19 with TRBJ2-5, with 8 bases that match TRBD2. Germline trimming cut 4 bases from V and 5 bases from J; bases unmatched to any gene: 9. Germline V CDR1 and CDR2: LNHDA, SQIVND (reference sequence). The CDR3 contains 15 residues. The CDR3 reads CASSRGGLAGETQYF. The CDR3 region has the DNA TGTGCCAGTAGTAGGGGTGGACTAGCCGGGGAGACCCAGTACTTC.

The CDR3 DNA reads TGTGCCAGTCAGGCGCGTTCTACTAATGAAAAACTGTTTTTT. Translation: CASQARSTNEKLFF. This chain uses TRBV19 with TRBJ1-4, with D unclear. CDR1 and CDR2 (germline): LNHDA, SQIVND (reference sequence). V dropped 8 bases and J dropped 2 bases, with 12 bases sitting between them. CDR3 length: 14 amino acids.

This clone was recorded a few times. The chain couples TRBV6-5 to TRBJ1-5; tentatively, D is TRBD1 (6 bases). V lost 0 bases, J lost 0 bases, and 9 bases lay in between. CDR3 length equals 16 residues. Per the germline V gene, CDR1 is MNHEY and CDR2 is SVGAGI. CDR3 in DNA: TGTGCCAGCAGTTACTCGGCCAGGGGTAGCAATCAGCCCCAGCATTTT. Translating it yields CASSYSARGSNQPQHF.

V usage is TRBV18 and J usage is TRBJ2-7; D is perhaps TRBD1 or TRBD2 (5 bases each). CDR1 and CDR2 from the germline V gene are KGHSH and LQKENI. This CDR3 has 13 residues. V was shortened by 5 bases and J by 3 bases, with 11 bases between the two germline ends. CDR3 region: CASSGDGFYEQYF. The CDR3 DNA sequence: TGTGCCAGCTCAGGGGACGGTTTCTACGAGCAGTACTTC.

This sequence joins TRBV4-3 and TRBJ1-1; TRBD1 is a possible D gene (5 bases). The CDR3 extends over 17 amino acids. V shed 5 bases and J shed 1 base, with 20 bases lying between them. The V gene's germline CDR1 is LGHNA and CDR2 YSLEER. CDR3 nucleotide sequence: TGCGCCAGCAGCGCGCGGCGGGGGTCCGGGGGGAACACTGAAGCTTTCTTT. Its protein product is CASSARRGSGGNTEAFF.

This clone showed up just a few times. V usage is TRBV5-6 and J usage is TRBJ2-1, with 7 bases fitting TRBD2. V lost 3 bases and J lost 4; bases outside the gene matches: 13. The germline V gene has CDR1 SGHDT and CDR2 YYEEEE. This CDR3 comprises 17 residues. CDR3 DNA sequence: TGTGCCAGCAGCTCTGCCGGGGGTAGCGGGCGTTACAATGAGCAGTTCTTC. It is translated as CASSSAGGSGRYNEQFF.

J is TRBJ2-7 and V is TRBV4-1; 9 positions agree with TRBD1. Looked up from germline, CDR1 is MGHRA and CDR2 is YSYEKL. The V and J ends lost 4 bases and 3 bases, in that order; junction bases with no gene match: 4. This CDR3 is built from 14 residues. This CDR3 is CASSLRTGDYEQYV. The CDR3 bases are TGCGCCAGCAGCCTCAGGACAGGGGACTACGAGCAGTACGTC.

The chain is built from TRBV20-1 and TRBJ2-3; 10 nucleotides align to TRBD2. The trim removed 3 bases at V and 4 bases at J, leaving 10 bases unmatched. The CDR3 extends over 16 amino acids. Germline assignment: CDR1 DFQATT and CDR2 SNEGSKA (reference sequence). CDR3 DNA sequence: TGCAGTGCTAGTCGGCCTACTAGCGGGGTTGCAGATACGCAGTATTTT. Protein sequence: CSASRPTSGVADTQYF.

This clone was detected only a few times. The rearrangement joins TRBV7-3 to TRBJ2-1; 9 positions agree with TRBD1. CDR1 and CDR2 from the germline V gene are SGHTA and FQGTGA. Losses at the gene ends were 0 bases for V and 8 bases for J; bases not matched to a gene: 5. This CDR3 spans 15 amino acids. The CDR3 here is CASSLTGTGKYEQFF. The CDR3 coding sequence is TGTGCCAGCAGCTTAACAGGGACAGGGAAGTATGAGCAGTTCTTC.

This sequence joins TRBV19 and TRBJ2-2; maybe TRBD1 (6 bases). V was pared by 6 bases and J by 0 bases, with 11 bases between. Germline V CDR1 and CDR2: LNHDA, SQIVND (reference sequence). The CDR3 is 15 amino acids. For the CDR3, the DNA is TGTGCCAGTAGCTTAACAGGGCCGAACACCGGGGAGCTGTTTTTT. It specifies CASSLTGPNTGELFF.

This clone was counted only a few times. The chain combines TRBV18 with TRBJ2-7, with 8 bases aligning to TRBD2. The CDR3 runs to 17 residues. The germline CDR1 and CDR2 sequences are KGHSH and LQKENI. Trimming cost V 3 bases and J 6 bases; bases outside gene matches: 16. The CDR3, as DNA: TGTGCCAGCTCACCCACCCGCCCAGGCGGGGGGCAGGGCGAGCAGTACGTC. Its translation is CASSPTRPGGGQGEQYV.

CDR3 DNA: TGTGCCAGCAGTTACTCGGGGAGGGCGGCTGGAAACACCATATATTTT. It translates to CASSYSGRAAGNTIYF. The gene calls are TRBV6-2 or TRBV6-3 and TRBJ1-3; D is ambiguous. Between the trimmed V and J ends, which lost 0 bases and 2 bases, there was a span of 11 bases. The CDR3 runs to 16 residues. Germline values: CDR1 MNHEY, CDR2 SVGEGT.

This clone was counted a few times. The rearrangement joins TRBV11-2 to TRBJ2-7, with D perhaps matching TRBD1 or TRBD2 (6 bases each). Deletions cut 1 base from V and 5 bases from J, with 18 bases between. Germline loops: CDR1 SGHAT, CDR2 FQNNGV. The CDR3 is 16 amino acids. Here the CDR3 reads CASSLGGAARVHEQYF. As DNA, the CDR3 is TGTGCCAGCAGCTTAGGGGGGGCCGCCAGGGTACACGAGCAGTACTTC.

V and J are TRBV15 and TRBJ2-7; perhaps TRBD2 as D (6 bases). The CDR3 has 14 residues. V lost 3 bases, J lost 2 bases, and 11 bases lay in between. The germline V gene encodes CDR1 LNHNV and CDR2 YYDKDF (reference sequence). The CDR3 nucleotides read TGTGCCACCAGCAGCGGACGGACTACCTACGAGCAGTACTTC. Translation gives CATSSGRTTYEQYF.

The V and J genes are TRBV19 and TRBJ1-4; tentative D call: TRBD1 (6 bases). Germline loops: CDR1 LNHDA, CDR2 SQIVND (reference sequence). V shed 10 bases and J shed 7 bases, with 19 bases lying between them. The CDR3 runs 14 residues. This chain's CDR3 is CATREADRREKLFF. The CDR3 DNA follows: TGTGCCACTCGTGAGGCGGACAGACGTGAAAAACTGTTTTTT.

The chain combines TRBV2 with TRBJ2-1, with no clear D. With 10 bases removed from V and 8 bases from J, the gap between germline ends came to 15 bases. CDR1 is SNHLY, CDR2 FYNNEI, per germline. This CDR3 spans 12 amino acids. The CDR3 reads CATDAVLDEQFF. As DNA, the CDR3 is TGTGCCACAGATGCAGTCTTGGATGAGCAGTTCTTC.

This clone came up once. CDR3 nucleotide sequence: TGTGCCAGCTCACCGGCGGACTCTGGGGCCAACGTCCTGACTTTC. The encoded protein is CASSPADSGANVLTF. This chain links TRBV18 with TRBJ2-6; D unclear. Between the trimmed V and J ends, which lost 3 bases and 0 bases, there was a span of 6 bases. Per germline, CDR1 KGHSH and CDR2 LQKENI. The CDR3 runs to 15 residues.

This clone was counted a few times. This rearrangement joins TRBV12-3 or TRBV12-4 to TRBJ2-1; D remains ambiguous. Trimming stripped 3 bases from V and 9 bases from J, with 9 bases between. The CDR3 runs to 12 residues. For the CDR3, the DNA is TGTGCCAGCAGTTTTATAAGAGGTGAGCAGTTCTTC. Amino acid sequence: CASSFIRGEQFF.

The rearrangement joins TRBV3-1 (or the pseudogene TRBV3-2) to TRBJ1-6; no clear D gene. CDR3 length: 14 amino acids. Between the trimmed V and J ends, which lost 0 bases and 12 bases, there was a span of 12 bases. In germline, CDR1 is LGHDT, CDR2 YNNKEL (reference sequence). CDR3 sequence: CASSQEGIIGPLHF. The CDR3 coding sequence is TGTGCCAGCAGCCAAGAAGGGATTATTGGACCCCTCCACTTT.

The V and J genes are TRBV29-1 and TRBJ1-5, with D possibly TRBD1 on 5 matching bases. The V gene lost 4 bases and the J gene lost 4 bases, with 14 bases spanning the gap. Germline lookup yields CDR1 SQVTM and CDR2 ANQGSEA. The CDR3 is 14 amino acids. The DNA of the CDR3 is TGCAGCGTTGGCGGTGGGACTCAAAATCAGCCCCAGCATTTT. This sequence encodes CSVGGGTQNQPQHF.

The chain carries TRBV9 and TRBJ1-6; TRBD1 matches 8 bases. CDR3 length equals 16 residues. The trim removed 3 bases at V and 4 bases at J, leaving 6 bases unmatched. The germline V gene encodes CDR1 SGDLS and CDR2 YYNGEE. In DNA, the CDR3 is TGTGCCAGCAGCGAGGACAGGGCCATTTATAATTCACCCCTCCACTTT. Its protein product is CASSEDRAIYNSPLHF.

This clone is a singleton in its sample. The chain employs TRBV18 and TRBJ1-5; TRBD1 matches at 10 bases. V dropped 3 bases and J dropped 3; count of bases not matched to a gene: 5. This CDR3 has 16 amino acids. Germline assignment: CDR1 KGHSH and CDR2 LQKENI. As DNA, the CDR3 is TGTGCCAGCTCACCCACGGGACAGGGGTTCAATCAGCCCCAGCATTTT. Amino acids: CASSPTGQGFNQPQHF.

This chain connects TRBV28 to TRBJ1-2; TRBD1 might be the D (5 bases). CDR3 length equals 13 residues. V was cut by 6 bases and J by 6 bases, with 14 bases left in between. The germline gives CDR1 MDHEN, CDR2 SYDVKM. Here the CDR3 reads CASSQGTDNGYTF. CDR3 DNA: TGTGCCAGCAGCCAAGGGACGGATAATGGCTACACCTTC.

The CDR3 region is CASSAWDGTYEQYF. The CDR3 region has the DNA TGTGCCAGCAGTGCCTGGGACGGGACCTACGAGCAGTACTTC. V usage is TRBV25-1 and J usage is TRBJ2-7; D possibly uses TRBD1 or TRBD2 (5 bases each). The CDR3 runs 14 residues. Germline CDR1 is MGHDK and CDR2 is SYGVNS. Trimming took off 4 bases at V and 2 bases at J, with 12 bases between the two ends.

This clone was found once. At one of its ends the junction is not consistent with the germline gene, which may arise from a read error. The chain has TRBV6-1 and TRBJ1-3; no reliable D call. The length of the CDR3 is 15 residues. The germline V gene has CDR1 MNHNS and CDR2 SASEGT. The CDR3 nucleotides are TGTGCCAGCAGGGAAGACCGGGCCTCTGGAAACACCATATATTTT. It translates to CASREDRASGNTIYF.

The chain uses TRBV5-4 and TRBJ1-2; D may be TRBD1 (5 bases). Germline V gives CDR1 SGHNT, CDR2 YYREEE (reference sequence). V gave up 5 bases and J gave up 5 bases, with 22 bases separating them. The CDR3 loop spans 16 amino acids. The CDR3 DNA reads TGTGCCAGCAGACGTGGGGAGGGGCCCCTTAGGTATGGCTACACCTTC. This encodes CASRRGEGPLRYGYTF.